This T cell receptor beta chain was identified during a study of cytomegalovirus exposure and HLA in healthy donors. The CDR3 is 15 residues long. Germline-derived CDR1 and CDR2 are LNHNV and YYDKDF (reference sequence). The germline V and J ends were trimmed by 6 bases and 0 bases, with 12 bases remaining between them. This PCR relied on a set of 60 Vbeta primers and 13 Jbeta primers. Data came from immunoSEQ multiplex PCR; TCRdb stores just in-frame clones and leaves some out. The sample includes around 220,000 clones, less than 80% of them seen just once. Sequenced material: PBMCs. The receptor was derived from a girl aged 2-10 years in good health and CMV-seronegative. The gene calls are TRBV15 and TRBJ1-5, with D possibly matching TRBD1 (5 bases). The CDR3, as DNA: TGTGCCACCAGTCAGGGATCTTATAGCAATCAGCCCCAGCATTTT. Translation: CATSQGSYSNQPQHF.